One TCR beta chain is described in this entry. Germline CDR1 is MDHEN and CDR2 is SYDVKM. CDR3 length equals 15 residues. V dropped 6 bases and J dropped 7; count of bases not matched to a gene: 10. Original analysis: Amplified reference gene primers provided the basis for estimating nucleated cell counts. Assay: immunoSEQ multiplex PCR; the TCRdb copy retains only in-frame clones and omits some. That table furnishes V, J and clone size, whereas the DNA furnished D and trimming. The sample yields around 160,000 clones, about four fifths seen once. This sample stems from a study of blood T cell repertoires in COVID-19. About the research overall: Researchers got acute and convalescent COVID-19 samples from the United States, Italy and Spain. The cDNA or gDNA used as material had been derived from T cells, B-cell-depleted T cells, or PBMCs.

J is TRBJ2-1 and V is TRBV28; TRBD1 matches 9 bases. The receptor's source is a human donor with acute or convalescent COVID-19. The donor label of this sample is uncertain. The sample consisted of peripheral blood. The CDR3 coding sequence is TGTGCCAGCAGCTGGGACAGGGAGGAACGAAATGAGCAGTTCTTC. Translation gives CASSWDREERNEQFF.